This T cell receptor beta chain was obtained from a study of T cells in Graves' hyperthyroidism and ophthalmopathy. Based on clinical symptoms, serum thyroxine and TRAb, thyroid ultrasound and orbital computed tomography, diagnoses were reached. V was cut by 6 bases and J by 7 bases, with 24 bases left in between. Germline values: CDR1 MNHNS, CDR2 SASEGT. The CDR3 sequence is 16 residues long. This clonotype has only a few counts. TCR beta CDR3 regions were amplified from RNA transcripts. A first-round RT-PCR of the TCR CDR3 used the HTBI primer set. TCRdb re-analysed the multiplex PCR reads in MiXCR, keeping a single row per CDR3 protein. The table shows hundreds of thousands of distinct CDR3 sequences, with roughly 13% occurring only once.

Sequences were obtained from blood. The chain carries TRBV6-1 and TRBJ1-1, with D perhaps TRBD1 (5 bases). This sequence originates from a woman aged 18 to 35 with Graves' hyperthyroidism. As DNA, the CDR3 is TGTGCCAGCAGGACAGCCTTGTTCCGGGGAGGAGGTGAAGCTTTCTTT. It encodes CASRTALFRGGGEAFF.